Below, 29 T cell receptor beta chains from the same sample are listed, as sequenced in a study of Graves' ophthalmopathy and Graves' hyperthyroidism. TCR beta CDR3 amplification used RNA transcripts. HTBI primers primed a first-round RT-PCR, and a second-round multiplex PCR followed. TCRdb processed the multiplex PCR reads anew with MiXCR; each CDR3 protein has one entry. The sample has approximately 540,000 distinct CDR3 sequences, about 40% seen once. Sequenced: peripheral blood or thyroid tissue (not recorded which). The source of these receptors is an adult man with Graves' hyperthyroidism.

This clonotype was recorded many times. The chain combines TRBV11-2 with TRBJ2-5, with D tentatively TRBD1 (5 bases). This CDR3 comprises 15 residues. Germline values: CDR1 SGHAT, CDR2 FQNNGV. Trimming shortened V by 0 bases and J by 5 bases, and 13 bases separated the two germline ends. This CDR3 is CASSLEGLSGETQYF. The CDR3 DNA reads TGTGCCAGCAGCTTAGAAGGCCTCTCAGGGGAGACCCAGTACTTC. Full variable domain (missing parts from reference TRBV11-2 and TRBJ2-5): EAGVAQSPRYKIIEKRQSVAFWCNPISGHATLYWYQQILGQGPKLLIQFQNNGVVDDSQLPKDRFSAERLKGVDSTLKIQPAKLEDSAVYLCASSLEGLSGETQYFGPGTRLLVL.

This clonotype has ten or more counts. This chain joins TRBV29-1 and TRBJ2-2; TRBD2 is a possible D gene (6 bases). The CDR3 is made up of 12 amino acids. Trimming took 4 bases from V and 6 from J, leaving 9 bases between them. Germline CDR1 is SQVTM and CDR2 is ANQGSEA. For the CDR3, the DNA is TGCAGCGTTGGCAGGAGGGCCGGGGAGCTGTTTTTT. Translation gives CSVGRRAGELFF.

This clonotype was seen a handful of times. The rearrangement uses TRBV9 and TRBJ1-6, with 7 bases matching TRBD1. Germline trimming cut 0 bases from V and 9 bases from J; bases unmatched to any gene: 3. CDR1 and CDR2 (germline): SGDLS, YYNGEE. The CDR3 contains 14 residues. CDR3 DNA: TGTGCCAGCAGCGTAGAAGGGGGCGGTTCACCCCTCCACTTT. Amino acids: CASSVEGGGSPLHF.

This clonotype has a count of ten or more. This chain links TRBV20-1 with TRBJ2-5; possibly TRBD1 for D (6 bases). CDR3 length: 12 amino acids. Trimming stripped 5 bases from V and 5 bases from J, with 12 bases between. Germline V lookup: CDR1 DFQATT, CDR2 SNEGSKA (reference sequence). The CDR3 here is CSAAGTRETQYF. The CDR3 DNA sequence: TGCAGTGCTGCCGGGACAAGGGAGACCCAGTACTTC.

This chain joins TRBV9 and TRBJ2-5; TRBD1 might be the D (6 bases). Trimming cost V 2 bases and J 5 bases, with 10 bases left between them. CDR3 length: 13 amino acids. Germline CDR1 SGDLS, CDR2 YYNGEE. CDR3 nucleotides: TGTGCCAGCAGCGTCTCAGGGGTCGAGACCCAGTACTTC. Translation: CASSVSGVETQYF.

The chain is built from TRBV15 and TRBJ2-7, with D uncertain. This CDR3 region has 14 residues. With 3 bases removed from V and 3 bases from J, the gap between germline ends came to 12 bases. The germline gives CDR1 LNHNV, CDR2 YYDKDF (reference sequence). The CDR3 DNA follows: TGTGCCACCAGCAGCCAAACTGGATACTACGAGCAGTACTTC. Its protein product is CATSSQTGYYEQYF.

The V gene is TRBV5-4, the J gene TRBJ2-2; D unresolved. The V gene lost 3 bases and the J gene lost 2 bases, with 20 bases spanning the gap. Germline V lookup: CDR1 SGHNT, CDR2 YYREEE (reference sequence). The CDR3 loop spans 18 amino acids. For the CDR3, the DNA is TGTGCCAGCAGCTCAAGCGAAATGTACAGAGAAAACACCGGGGAGCTGTTTTTT. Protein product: CASSSSEMYRENTGELFF.

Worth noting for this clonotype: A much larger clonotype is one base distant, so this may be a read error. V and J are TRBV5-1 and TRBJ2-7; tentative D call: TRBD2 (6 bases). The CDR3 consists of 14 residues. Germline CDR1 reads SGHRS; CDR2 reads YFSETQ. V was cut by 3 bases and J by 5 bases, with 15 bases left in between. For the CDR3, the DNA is TGCGCCAGCAGCTCGGGACGGGGGATCCACGAGCAGTACTTC. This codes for CASSSGRGIHEQYF.

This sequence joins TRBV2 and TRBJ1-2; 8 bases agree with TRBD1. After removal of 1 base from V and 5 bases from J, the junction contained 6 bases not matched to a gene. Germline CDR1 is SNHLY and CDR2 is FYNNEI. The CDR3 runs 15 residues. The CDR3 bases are TGTGCCAGCAGTGAAGAGGGTGACAGGGGTTATGGCTACACCTTC. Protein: CASSEEGDRGYGYTF.

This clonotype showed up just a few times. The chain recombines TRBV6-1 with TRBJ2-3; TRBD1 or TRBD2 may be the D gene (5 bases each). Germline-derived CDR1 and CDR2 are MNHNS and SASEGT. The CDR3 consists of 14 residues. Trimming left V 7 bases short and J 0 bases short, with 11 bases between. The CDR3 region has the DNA TGTGCCAGCAAGGACGGGGCCAGCACAGATACGCAGTATTTT. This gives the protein CASKDGASTDTQYF.

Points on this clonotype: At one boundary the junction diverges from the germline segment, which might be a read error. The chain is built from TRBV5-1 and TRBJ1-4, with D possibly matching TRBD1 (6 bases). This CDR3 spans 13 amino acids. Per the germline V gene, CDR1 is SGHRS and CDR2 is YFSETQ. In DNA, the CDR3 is TGCGTCAGCAGCCTGGGACAAGGCGAAAGACTGTTTTTT. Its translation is CVSSLGQGERLFF.

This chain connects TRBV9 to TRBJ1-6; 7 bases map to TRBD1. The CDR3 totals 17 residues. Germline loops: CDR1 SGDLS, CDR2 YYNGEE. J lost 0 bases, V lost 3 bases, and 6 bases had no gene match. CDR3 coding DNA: TGTGCCAGCAGCGGGGGACAGTCGCTCTCCTATAATTCACCCCTCCACTTT. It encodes CASSGGQSLSYNSPLHF. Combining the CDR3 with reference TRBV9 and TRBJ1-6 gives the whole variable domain DSGVTQTPKHLITATGQRVTLRCSPRSGDLSVYWYQQSLDQGLQFLIQYYNGEERAKGNILERFSAQQFPDLHSELNLSSLELGDSALYFCASSGGQSLSYNSPLHFGNGTRLTVT.

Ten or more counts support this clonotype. The CDR3 is CASSPLGGGRVAFF. Written as DNA, the CDR3 is TGTGCCAGCAGTCCGCTAGGGGGTGGGCGCGTGGCTTTCTTT. V is TRBV12-3 or TRBV12-4 and J is TRBJ1-1, with a weak D call TRBD1 (6 bases). CDR3 length equals 14 residues. Trimming shortened V by 5 bases and J by 11 bases, and 21 bases separated the two germline ends.

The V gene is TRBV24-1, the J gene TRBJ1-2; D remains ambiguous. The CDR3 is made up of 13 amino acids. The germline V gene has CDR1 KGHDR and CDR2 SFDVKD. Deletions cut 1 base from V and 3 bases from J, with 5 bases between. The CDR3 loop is CATSDFGDYGYTF. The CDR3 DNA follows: TGTGCCACCAGTGATTTTGGGGACTATGGCTACACCTTC.

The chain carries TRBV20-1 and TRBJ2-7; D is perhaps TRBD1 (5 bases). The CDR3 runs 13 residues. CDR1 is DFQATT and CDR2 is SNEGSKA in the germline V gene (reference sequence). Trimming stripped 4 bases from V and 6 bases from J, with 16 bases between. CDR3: CSATPRVPLEQYF. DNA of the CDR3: TGCAGTGCTACCCCCAGGGTTCCCCTCGAGCAGTACTTC.

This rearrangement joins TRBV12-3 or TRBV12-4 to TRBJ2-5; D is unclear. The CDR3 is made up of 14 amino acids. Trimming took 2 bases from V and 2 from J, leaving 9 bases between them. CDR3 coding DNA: TGTGCCAGCAGTTTATGGGAAAAGCAAGAGACCCAGTACTTC. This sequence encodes CASSLWEKQETQYF.

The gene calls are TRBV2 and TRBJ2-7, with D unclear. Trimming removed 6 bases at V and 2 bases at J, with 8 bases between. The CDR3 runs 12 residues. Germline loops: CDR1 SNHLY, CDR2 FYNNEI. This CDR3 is CASSAAAYEQYF. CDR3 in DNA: TGTGCCAGCAGCGCCGCCGCCTACGAGCAGTACTTC.

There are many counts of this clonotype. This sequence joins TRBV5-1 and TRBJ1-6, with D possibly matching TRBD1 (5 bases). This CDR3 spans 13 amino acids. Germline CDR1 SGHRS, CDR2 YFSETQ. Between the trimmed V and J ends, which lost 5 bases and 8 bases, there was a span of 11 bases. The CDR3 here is CASSGQKDSPLHF. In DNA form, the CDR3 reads TGCGCCAGCAGTGGACAAAAGGATTCACCCCTCCACTTT. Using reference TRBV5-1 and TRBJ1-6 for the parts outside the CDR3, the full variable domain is KAGVTQTPRYLIKTRGQQVTLSCSPISGHRSVSWYQQTPGQGLQFLFEYFSETQRNKGNFPGRFSGRQFSNSRSEMNVSTLELGDSALYLCASSGQKDSPLHFGNGTRLTVT.

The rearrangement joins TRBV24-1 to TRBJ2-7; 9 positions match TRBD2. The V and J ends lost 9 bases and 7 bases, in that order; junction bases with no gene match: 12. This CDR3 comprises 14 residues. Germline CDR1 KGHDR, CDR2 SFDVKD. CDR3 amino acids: CATGGVAGDVEQYF. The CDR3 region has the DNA TGTGCCACCGGAGGGGTAGCGGGGGATGTTGAGCAGTACTTC.

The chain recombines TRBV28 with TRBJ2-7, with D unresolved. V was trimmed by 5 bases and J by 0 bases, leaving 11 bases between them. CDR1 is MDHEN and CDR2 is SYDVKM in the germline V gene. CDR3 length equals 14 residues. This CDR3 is CASSTLTSSYEQYF. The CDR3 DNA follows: TGTGCCAGCAGTACCTTAACCAGCTCCTACGAGCAGTACTTC. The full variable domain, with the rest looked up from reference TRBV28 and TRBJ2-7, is DVKVTQSSRYLVKRTGEKVFLECVQDMDHENMFWYRQDPGLGLRLIYFSYDVKMKEKGDIPEGYSVSREKKERFSLILESASTNQTSMYLCASSTLTSSYEQYFGPGTRLTVT.

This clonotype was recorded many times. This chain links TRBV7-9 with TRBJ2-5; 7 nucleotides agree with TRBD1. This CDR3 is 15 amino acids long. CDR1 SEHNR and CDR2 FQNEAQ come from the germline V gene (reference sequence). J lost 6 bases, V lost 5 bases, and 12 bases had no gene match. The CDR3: CASSPAQGVRKTQYF. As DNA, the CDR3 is TGTGCCAGCAGCCCCGCCCAGGGGGTAAGAAAGACCCAGTACTTC.

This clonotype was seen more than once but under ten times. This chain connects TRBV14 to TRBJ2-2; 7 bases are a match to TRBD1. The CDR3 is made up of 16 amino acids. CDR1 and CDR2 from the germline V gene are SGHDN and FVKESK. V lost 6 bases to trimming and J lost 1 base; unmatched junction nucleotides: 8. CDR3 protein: CASSYSRDRNTGELFF. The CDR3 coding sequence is TGTGCCAGCAGTTATTCCCGGGACAGGAACACCGGGGAGCTGTTTTTT.

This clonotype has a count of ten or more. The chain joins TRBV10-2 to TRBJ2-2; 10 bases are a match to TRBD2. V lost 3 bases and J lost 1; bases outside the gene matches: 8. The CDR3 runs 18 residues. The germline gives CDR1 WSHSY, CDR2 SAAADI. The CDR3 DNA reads TGCGCCAGCAGTGAAATAGCGGGGGGACAATTGAACACCGGGGAGCTGTTTTTT. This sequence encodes CASSEIAGGQLNTGELFF.

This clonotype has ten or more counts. CDR3 residues: CSVEPRGRGELFF. CDR3 coding DNA: TGCAGCGTTGAACCACGAGGGCGGGGGGAGCTGTTTTTT. The gene calls are TRBV29-1 and TRBJ2-2; a weak D match, TRBD2 (5 bases). CDR3 length equals 13 residues. Germline V CDR1 and CDR2: SQVTM, ANQGSEA. Between the trimmed V and J ends, which lost 2 bases and 8 bases, there was a span of 12 bases.

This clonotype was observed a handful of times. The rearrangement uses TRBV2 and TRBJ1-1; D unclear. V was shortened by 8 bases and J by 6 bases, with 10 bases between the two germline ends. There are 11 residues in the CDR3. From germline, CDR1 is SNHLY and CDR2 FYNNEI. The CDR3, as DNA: TGTGCCAGCTCTAATTCAGCTGAAGCTTTCTTT. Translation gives CASSNSAEAFF.

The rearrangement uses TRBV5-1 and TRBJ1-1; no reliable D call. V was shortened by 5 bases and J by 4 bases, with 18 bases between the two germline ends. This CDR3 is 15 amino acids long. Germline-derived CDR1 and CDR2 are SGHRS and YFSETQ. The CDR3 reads CASRRNPEGSTEAFF. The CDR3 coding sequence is TGCGCCAGCAGAAGGAATCCGGAGGGCTCCACTGAAGCTTTCTTT.

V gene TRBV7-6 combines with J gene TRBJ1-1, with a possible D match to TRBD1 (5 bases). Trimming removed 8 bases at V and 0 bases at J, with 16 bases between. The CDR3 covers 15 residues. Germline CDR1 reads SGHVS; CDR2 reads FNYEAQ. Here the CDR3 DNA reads TGTGCCAGCTCACCTTCCGGGACGGTGAACACTGAAGCTTTCTTT. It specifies CASSPSGTVNTEAFF.

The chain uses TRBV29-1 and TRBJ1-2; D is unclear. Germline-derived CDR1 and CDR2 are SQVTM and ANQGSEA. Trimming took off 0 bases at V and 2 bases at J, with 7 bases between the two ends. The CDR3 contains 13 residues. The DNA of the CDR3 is TGCAGCGTTGAAGAATGGGAAAACTATGGCTACACCTTC. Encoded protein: CSVEEWENYGYTF.

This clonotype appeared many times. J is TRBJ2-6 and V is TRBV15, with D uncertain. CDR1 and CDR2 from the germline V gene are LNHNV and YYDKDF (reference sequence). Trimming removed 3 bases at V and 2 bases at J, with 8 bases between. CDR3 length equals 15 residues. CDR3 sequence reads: CATSRWAAGANVLTF. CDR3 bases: TGTGCCACCAGCAGGTGGGCGGCTGGGGCCAACGTCCTGACTTTC.